The sequence of this TCR beta chain was determined in a study of T cells after yellow fever vaccination. About the study: Those fractions that held only low numbers of cells were prepared using the SMART-Seq v4 Ultra Low Input RNA kit. Study-wide results and limits: Relatively few clonotypes were ones that appeared in both CD4 and CD8 compartments. Re-detected after boosting: most primary clones, more than 95% of CD4 and 88% of CD8.

A 5'RACE template-switching step, the method used to make TCR cDNA, added a universal primer site and UMIs. From the 5' RACE reads, TCRdb called clonotypes with MiXCR, one entry per CDR3 protein. The sample has about 580,000 distinct CDR3 sequences; around 16% are singletons. This clonotype has more than one count but fewer than ten. Antigen specificity is unknown. The CDR3 length is 13 residues. The germline V gene has CDR1 SEHNR and CDR2 FQNEAQ (reference sequence). Trimming shortened V by 5 bases and J by 8 bases, and 15 bases separated the two germline ends. The source is a man aged 18 to 30 who received the YFV17D yellow fever vaccine. This chain joins TRBV7-9 and TRBJ1-2; D gene uncertain. Sample: PBMCs, taken about 5 days after the first yellow fever vaccination. This chain's CDR3 is CASSLRDREGYTF. The CDR3 coding sequence is TGTGCCAGCAGCCTACGCGATCGTGAGGGCTACACCTTC.